The entry that follows covers one TCR beta chain sequence. This clone appeared once. It has no known antigen specificity. Per-nucleotide qualities are absent, and no much larger clonotype sits a single base away. Healthy HIV-negative adults with no recently reported acute infections or vaccinations were included as donors. All donors were Caucasian adults living in Nashville, Tennessee, USA. CD4+ T cells were enriched through magnetic negative selection, after which naive cells were positively selected on CD45RA and the remaining negative fraction served as the memory subset. Blood was collected by leukapheresis, and PBMCs were isolated by Ficoll-Histopaque density gradient centrifugation and then cryopreserved in liquid nitrogen vapor phase. Analytical flow cytometry was used to check the purity and quantity of each magnetically sorted T cell population. Each sorted fraction had its genomic DNA isolated and then quantified by UV absorbance on a Nanodrop 2000c.

There are 15 amino acids in the CDR3, from cysteine to phenylalanine inclusive. The only DNA kept is the CDR3, 45 bases in frame from the first base. The germline ends are 16 bases apart after V is trimmed by 3 bases and J by 3 bases. Via the germline V gene, CDR1 is SGHRS and CDR2 YFSETQ. Using the deep immunoSEQ assay, TCR CDR3 regions were amplified from genomic DNA by multiplex PCR. Genomic DNA extracted from each cell subset was distributed evenly over all wells of several immunoSEQ 96-well plates, and each plate served as one replicate. For sorted subsets, approximately 190 ng genomic DNA, equal to 30,000 or so T cell genomes, was loaded into each replicate PCR. The purified libraries were quantified using a Qubit 3.0 fluorometer, sized with a Bioanalyzer 2100, and then quantified again using the KAPA Library Quantification kit. Every immunoSEQ 96-well plate was sequenced on a separate single-read 150-cycle Illumina NextSeq 550 flow cell. From the authors' description of their analysis: Because the immunoSEQ output held only junctional sequences and lacked quality scores, the filtering could not match the filtering applied to full-length reads. To assign V/J genes and CDR3, sequences were annotated using PyIR, a Python wrapper for IgBLAST v1.9, with IMGT germline references. Reads were removed for weak V/J assignments (E-value above 1e-6), missing CDR3, stop codons, out-of-frame junctions, or ambiguous translated residues. V3J clonotypes were defined as sequences sharing the same inferred V gene, J gene, and CDR3 amino acid sequence. Percentage overlap between repertoires was calculated by dividing the number of shared unique clonotypes by the size of the smaller repertoire. Three approaches were used to assess repertoire richness: RTK rarefaction, the Chao1 estimator, and Recon v2.1 estimates of unobserved clonotypes. For all TCRbeta clonotypes obtained by the gDNA method from a few donors, generation probabilities were computed with OLGA. The immuneACCESS repertoire file appears here via TCRdb, limited to in-frame rearrangements. These files lack a portion of the clones; in checked studies, under half of the deficit traces to unresolved V genes, and the cause of the others is not known. Clone size and V and J calls were adopted from that table, with D and trimming inferred from the DNA. Counted in this sample were some 2,500,000 clones; approximately 90% of them appeared once. 0.37% of the sample lies in the top ten.

These data originate in a study of shared clonotypes between healthy human individuals (dated by TCRdb to about 2020). Some background on the complete study: The cohort included three men and a couple of women between 18 and 49 years of age. To estimate repertoire size and how much clonotypes are shared between individuals, the study performed deep sequencing of blood TCR repertoires from about five healthy adults. Different laboratories and diverse techniques were used to prepare libraries and sequence TCR repertoires, to increase sequencing depth and limit assay-specific biases. For each donor, CD4 naive and CD4 memory were each given three plates, CD8 naive was given two plates, and CD8 memory was given one plate. Each donor's leukapheresis produced roughly between about 0.85 and 10 billion PBMCs.

What the work shows at the level of the full study, not this receptor alone: The genetic and exposure-history diversity represented was limited by the small number of donors. Sampling was limited to blood, and TCR repertoires in tissue likely differ from TCR repertoires in blood. Incomplete sequencing was indicated by rarefaction of sorted-subset datasets, despite the large sequencing depth. Based on pairwise subsampling, the degree of clonotype sharing among donors was expected to be affected by sequencing depth. About 5% of naive CD4, 3.5% of naive CD8, around 2.3% of memory CD4, and 0.4% of memory CD8 clonotypes were shared across a few donors. Estimated clonotype richness was generally larger for naive than for memory subsets. Compared with non-shared clonotypes, clonotypes shared by all four sorted-subset donors had higher generation probabilities.

Sequenced sample: naive CD4+ T cells from PBMCs. This sample's cell subset or site label indicates: CD45RA+ positively selected. The receptor chain draws on TRBV5-1 and TRBJ2-7; D gene: possibly TRBD1, on 5 matching bases. This clonotype was sampled from a man between 18 and 35 years old in good health. Some clones in this sample may be carry-over from other donors' samples. The DNA sequence reads TGCGCCAGCAGCTATACATCAGGGTTCTTCTACGAGCAGTACTTC. This yields the protein CASSYTSGFFYEQYF.